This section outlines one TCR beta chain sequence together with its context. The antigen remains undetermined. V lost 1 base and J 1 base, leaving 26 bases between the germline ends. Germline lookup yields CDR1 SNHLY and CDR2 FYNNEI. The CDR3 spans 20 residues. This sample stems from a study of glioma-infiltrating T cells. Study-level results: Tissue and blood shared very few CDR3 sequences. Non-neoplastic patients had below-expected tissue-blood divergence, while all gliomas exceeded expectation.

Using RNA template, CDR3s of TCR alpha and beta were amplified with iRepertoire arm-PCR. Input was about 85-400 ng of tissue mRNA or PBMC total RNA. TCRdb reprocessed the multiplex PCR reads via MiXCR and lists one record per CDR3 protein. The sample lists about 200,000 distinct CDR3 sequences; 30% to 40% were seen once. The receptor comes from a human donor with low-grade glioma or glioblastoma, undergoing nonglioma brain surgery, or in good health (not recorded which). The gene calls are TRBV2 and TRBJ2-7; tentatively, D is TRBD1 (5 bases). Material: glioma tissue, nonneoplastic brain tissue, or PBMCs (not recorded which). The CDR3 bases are TGTGCCAGCAGTGAAGATAGGGGCAGTCGCTTACGTCGTCTTTCCTACGAGCAGTACTTC. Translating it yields CASSEDRGSRLRRLSYEQYF.